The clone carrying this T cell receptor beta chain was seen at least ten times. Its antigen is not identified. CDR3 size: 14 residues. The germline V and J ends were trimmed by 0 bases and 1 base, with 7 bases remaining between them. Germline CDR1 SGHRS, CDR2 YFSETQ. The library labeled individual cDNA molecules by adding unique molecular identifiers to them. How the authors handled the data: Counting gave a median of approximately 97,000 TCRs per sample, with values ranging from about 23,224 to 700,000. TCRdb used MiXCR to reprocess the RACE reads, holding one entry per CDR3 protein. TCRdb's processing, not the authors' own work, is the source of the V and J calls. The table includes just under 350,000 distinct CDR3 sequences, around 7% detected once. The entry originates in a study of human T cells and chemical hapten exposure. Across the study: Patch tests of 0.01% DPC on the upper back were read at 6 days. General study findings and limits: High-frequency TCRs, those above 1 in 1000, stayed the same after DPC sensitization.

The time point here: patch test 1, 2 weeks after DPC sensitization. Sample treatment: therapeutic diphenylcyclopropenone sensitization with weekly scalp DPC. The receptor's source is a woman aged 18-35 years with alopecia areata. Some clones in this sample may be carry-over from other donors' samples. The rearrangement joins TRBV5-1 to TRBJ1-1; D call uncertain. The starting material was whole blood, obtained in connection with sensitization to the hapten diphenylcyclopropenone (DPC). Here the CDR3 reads CASSLGGTNTEAFF. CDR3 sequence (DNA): TGCGCCAGCAGCTTGGGGGGTACGAACACTGAAGCTTTCTTT.